Listed below are T cell receptor beta chains from one sample, sequenced in a study of cytomegalovirus exposure and HLA in healthy donors. TCRdb's table, derived via immunoSEQ multiplex PCR, lists solely in-frame clones and lacks some. The table records around 180,000 clones, 86% of them present only once. The specimen sequenced was PBMCs. These receptors originate from a woman under 30 in good health and CMV-seronegative. Each CDR3 is given with its conserved first and last residue. Each record gives: V gene, clone size, D gene, CDR3 length, J gene, CDR3 DNA, CDR3 protein. D genes are given only for firm matches. Clone size is given for some rows only: seen once, a few or many times, or a class if the clone is expanded.

V gene: TRBV19
clone size: NA
D gene: NA
CDR3 length: 16
J gene: TRBJ1-2
CDR3 DNA: TGTGCCAGTAGTATTTTAGAAGGCTCGGGATCTCTAGGCTACACCTTC
CDR3 protein: CASSILEGSGSLGYTF

V gene: TRBV5-1
clone size: NA
D gene: TRBD1
CDR3 length: 14
J gene: TRBJ2-7
CDR3 DNA: TGCGCCAGCAGCTTGGACAGGGGGCGAACGGAGCAGTACTTC
CDR3 protein: CASSLDRGRTEQYF

V gene: TRBV5-1
clone size: NA
D gene: TRBD1
CDR3 length: 19
J gene: TRBJ2-1
CDR3 DNA: TGCGCCAGCAGCTTGGGGACAGGGGGCTCCCTTAGCTCCTACAATGAGCAGTTCTTC
CDR3 protein: CASSLGTGGSLSSYNEQFF

V gene: TRBV5-4
clone size: few
D gene: TRBD1
CDR3 length: 16
J gene: TRBJ1-2
CDR3 DNA: TGTGCCAGCAGCTTAGATCGTGGACAGGGACCTAATGGCTACACCTTC
CDR3 protein: CASSLDRGQGPNGYTF

V gene: TRBV10-3
clone size: few
D gene: TRBD1
CDR3 length: 12
J gene: TRBJ2-1
CDR3 DNA: TGTGCCATCAGTGAGACAGGGACAGGGTGGTTCTTC
CDR3 protein: CAISETGTGWFF

V gene: TRBV11-2
clone size: once
D gene: NA
CDR3 length: 16
J gene: TRBJ2-5
CDR3 DNA: TGTGCCAGCAGCTTATTCCCCGTGACAGCCCAAGAGACCCAGTACTTC
CDR3 protein: CASSLFPVTAQETQYF

V gene: TRBV7-8
clone size: few
D gene: NA
CDR3 length: 13
J gene: TRBJ2-7
CDR3 DNA: TGTGCCAGCAGCTTAACAAGACTCTACGAGCAGTACTTC
CDR3 protein: CASSLTRLYEQYF

V gene: TRBV19
clone size: NA
D gene: NA
CDR3 length: 15
J gene: TRBJ1-1
CDR3 DNA: TGTGCCAGCTCCACCCAAACAGGCCGTGGGGCTGAAGCTTTCTTT
CDR3 protein: CASSTQTGRGAEAFF

V gene: TRBV5-1
clone size: NA
D gene: NA
CDR3 length: 12
J gene: TRBJ2-1
CDR3 DNA: TGCGCCAGCAGCTTTAATCGGTATGAGCAGTTCTTC
CDR3 protein: CASSFNRYEQFF

V gene: TRBV5-5
clone size: NA
D gene: NA
CDR3 length: 14
J gene: TRBJ1-1
CDR3 DNA: TGTGCCAGCAGCTTGGCAGGGGCGAACACTGAAGCTTTCTTT
CDR3 protein: CASSLAGANTEAFF

V gene: TRBV20-1
clone size: NA
D gene: NA
CDR3 length: 11
J gene: TRBJ1-1
CDR3 DNA: TGCAGTGCGGGCCCGGACACTGAAGCTTTCTTT
CDR3 protein: CSAGPDTEAFF

V gene: TRBV5-8
clone size: NA
D gene: NA
CDR3 length: 14
J gene: TRBJ1-5
CDR3 DNA: TGTGCCAGCAGCCCTCGGTTGGGCAATCAGCCCCAGCATTTT
CDR3 protein: CASSPRLGNQPQHF

V gene: TRBV10-1
clone size: NA
D gene: TRBD1
CDR3 length: 14
J gene: TRBJ1-2
CDR3 DNA: TGCGCCAGCAGTGATCCGGGACAGGGATCGCTCCAATTCTTC
CDR3 protein: CASSDPGQGSLQFF

V gene: TRBV9
clone size: NA
D gene: NA
CDR3 length: 18
J gene: TRBJ1-1
CDR3 DNA: TGTGCCAGCAGCGGCAACCCTGGGGGGGTGTCTCAATACAGTGAAGCTTTCTTT
CDR3 protein: CASSGNPGGVSQYSEAFF

V gene: TRBV6-5
clone size: few
D gene: TRBD1
CDR3 length: 14
J gene: TRBJ1-2
CDR3 DNA: TGTGCCAGCAGTTCAGGGGGCGCAAACTATGGCTACACCTTC
CDR3 protein: CASSSGGANYGYTF

V gene: TRBV28
clone size: NA
D gene: NA
CDR3 length: 15
J gene: TRBJ1-5
CDR3 DNA: TGTGCCAGCAGATTCAGCGGGGATAGCAATCAGCCCCAGCATTTT
CDR3 protein: CASRFSGDSNQPQHF

V gene: TRBV19
clone size: NA
D gene: NA
CDR3 length: 12
J gene: TRBJ1-1
CDR3 DNA: TGTGCCAGTAGTATAAGGGGAGGAGAAGCTTTCTTT
CDR3 protein: CASSIRGGEAFF

V gene: TRBV10-3
clone size: NA
D gene: TRBD1
CDR3 length: 16
J gene: TRBJ1-2
CDR3 DNA: TGTGCCATCAGTGCGGTCGGGGACAGAGGAGACTATGGCTACACCTTC
CDR3 protein: CAISAVGDRGDYGYTF

V gene: TRBV30
clone size: NA
D gene: NA
CDR3 length: 13
J gene: TRBJ1-1
CDR3 DNA: TGTGCCTGGAGGGGAGGGACCTACACTGAAGCTTTCTTT
CDR3 protein: CAWRGGTYTEAFF

V gene: TRBV6-1
clone size: NA
D gene: TRBD2
CDR3 length: 15
J gene: TRBJ2-1
CDR3 DNA: TGTGCCAGCAGTGAAACACTAGCGGCCCCTGTGGAGCAGTTCTTC
CDR3 protein: CASSETLAAPVEQFF

V gene: TRBV7-9
clone size: few
D gene: TRBD2
CDR3 length: 12
J gene: TRBJ2-7
CDR3 DNA: TGTGCCAGCAGCGGGACTAGCGGACCGCAGTACTTC
CDR3 protein: CASSGTSGPQYF

V gene: TRBV4-1
clone size: NA
D gene: TRBD1
CDR3 length: 15
J gene: TRBJ1-1
CDR3 DNA: TGCGCCAGCAGCCTCGGGACAGGGGGTGATACTGAAGCTTTCTTT
CDR3 protein: CASSLGTGGDTEAFF

V gene: TRBV12-5
clone size: NA
D gene: NA
CDR3 length: 15
J gene: TRBJ1-1
CDR3 DNA: TGTGCTAGTGGTTTTCCCGACAGGTCCAACACTGAAGCTTTCTTT
CDR3 protein: CASGFPDRSNTEAFF

V gene: TRBV30
clone size: NA
D gene: TRBD1
CDR3 length: 19
J gene: TRBJ2-2
CDR3 DNA: TGTGCCTGGAGTGGATTCACTCGGGACAGGGGATCGAACACCGGGGAGCTGTTTTTT
CDR3 protein: CAWSGFTRDRGSNTGELFF

V gene: TRBV6-4
clone size: NA
D gene: NA
CDR3 length: 13
J gene: TRBJ2-5
CDR3 DNA: TGTGCCAGCAGTGCCTCGGGGCCAGAGACCCAGTACTTC
CDR3 protein: CASSASGPETQYF

V gene: TRBV19
clone size: few
D gene: NA
CDR3 length: 12
J gene: TRBJ1-2
CDR3 DNA: TGTGCCAGTAGTATAACTAGCTATGGCTACACCTTC
CDR3 protein: CASSITSYGYTF

V gene: TRBV12-5
clone size: NA
D gene: NA
CDR3 length: 13
J gene: TRBJ2-3
CDR3 DNA: TGTGCTAGTGGTGTTAGCGGCACAGATACGCAGTATTTT
CDR3 protein: CASGVSGTDTQYF

V gene: TRBV10-2
clone size: NA
D gene: NA
CDR3 length: 11
J gene: TRBJ2-1
CDR3 DNA: TGCGCCAGCAGGCGTGAGGGTGAGCAGTTCTTC
CDR3 protein: CASRREGEQFF

V gene: TRBV4-1
clone size: NA
D gene: NA
CDR3 length: 16
J gene: TRBJ1-1
CDR3 DNA: TGCGCCAGCAGCCAAGGTGGGGGGGAGTCGAACACTGAAGCTTTCTTT
CDR3 protein: CASSQGGGESNTEAFF

V gene: TRBV15
clone size: NA
D gene: NA
CDR3 length: 13
J gene: TRBJ2-7
CDR3 DNA: TGTGCCACCAGCAGGATACTAGTTCGCGAGCAGTACTTC
CDR3 protein: CATSRILVREQYF

V gene: TRBV7-2
clone size: NA
D gene: NA
CDR3 length: 15
J gene: TRBJ1-4
CDR3 DNA: TGTGCCAGCAGCTATAGAGGTGCAACTAATGAAAAACTGTTTTTT
CDR3 protein: CASSYRGATNEKLFF

V gene: TRBV19
clone size: NA
D gene: NA
CDR3 length: 11
J gene: TRBJ2-7
CDR3 DNA: TGTGCCAGTAGTATGTCGGGAGAGCAGTACTTC
CDR3 protein: CASSMSGEQYF

V gene: TRBV5-5
clone size: NA
D gene: NA
CDR3 length: 11
J gene: TRBJ2-7
CDR3 DNA: TGTGCCAGCAGCTCCCTTTGGGGCACGTACTTC
CDR3 protein: CASSSLWGTYF

V gene: TRBV5-5
clone size: NA
D gene: TRBD2
CDR3 length: 18
J gene: TRBJ2-7
CDR3 DNA: TGTGCCAGCAGCTTGGGAGGTCCCACGGGAGGGCCGGTCTACGAGCAGTACTTC
CDR3 protein: CASSLGGPTGGPVYEQYF

V gene: TRBV5-6
clone size: NA
D gene: TRBD2
CDR3 length: 16
J gene: TRBJ2-1
CDR3 DNA: TGTGCCAGCAGCATCCCTCTTAGCGGGGGGTACAATGAGCAGTTCTTC
CDR3 protein: CASSIPLSGGYNEQFF

V gene: TRBV30
clone size: NA
D gene: TRBD2
CDR3 length: 13
J gene: TRBJ2-1
CDR3 DNA: TGTGCCGGAGGACTAGCGGGGGACAATGAGCAGTTCTTC
CDR3 protein: CAGGLAGDNEQFF

V gene: TRBV25-1
clone size: once
D gene: NA
CDR3 length: 14
J gene: TRBJ2-2
CDR3 DNA: TGTGCCAGCAGAGACACAGCGAACACCGGGGAGCTGTTTTTT
CDR3 protein: CASRDTANTGELFF

V gene: TRBV6-4
clone size: NA
D gene: NA
CDR3 length: 17
J gene: TRBJ1-1
CDR3 DNA: TGTGCCAGCAGTGACGGGGCTCTGGGGGGGCCGAACACTGAAGCTTTCTTT
CDR3 protein: CASSDGALGGPNTEAFF

V gene: TRBV4-1
clone size: NA
D gene: TRBD1
CDR3 length: 16
J gene: TRBJ1-1
CDR3 DNA: TGCGCCAGCAGCCAAGGCCGGACAGGCAGGAACACTGAAGCTTTCTTT
CDR3 protein: CASSQGRTGRNTEAFF

V gene: TRBV27
clone size: NA
D gene: TRBD1
CDR3 length: 14
J gene: TRBJ1-3
CDR3 DNA: TGTGCCAGCAGTACAGGGGCCCCTGGAAACACCATATATTTT
CDR3 protein: CASSTGAPGNTIYF

V gene: TRBV7-9
clone size: NA
D gene: NA
CDR3 length: 13
J gene: TRBJ1-3
CDR3 DNA: TGTGCCAGCGGGGCGCAAGCTGGAAACACCATATATTTT
CDR3 protein: CASGAQAGNTIYF

V gene: TRBV4-1
clone size: once
D gene: TRBD2
CDR3 length: 18
J gene: TRBJ2-1
CDR3 DNA: TGCGCCAGCAGCCAAGCGGGAGTGGCGGGGGGCTCCTACAATGAGCAGTTCTTC
CDR3 protein: CASSQAGVAGGSYNEQFF

V gene: TRBV27
clone size: NA
D gene: NA
CDR3 length: 15
J gene: TRBJ2-5
CDR3 DNA: TGTGCCAGCAGTTTTAACAGGCGAGGCCAAGAGACCCAGTACTTC
CDR3 protein: CASSFNRRGQETQYF

V gene: TRBV18
clone size: NA
D gene: TRBD1
CDR3 length: 14
J gene: TRBJ2-5
CDR3 DNA: TGTGCCAGCTACACGACAGGGGCCCCCGAGACCCAGTACTTC
CDR3 protein: CASYTTGAPETQYF

V gene: TRBV5-4
clone size: NA
D gene: NA
CDR3 length: 15
J gene: TRBJ1-4
CDR3 DNA: TGTGCCAGCAGCGTAGCGGGGGGGGCTTTTGAAAAACTGTTTTTT
CDR3 protein: CASSVAGGAFEKLFF

V gene: TRBV13
clone size: NA
D gene: TRBD1
CDR3 length: 15
J gene: TRBJ1-3
CDR3 DNA: TGTGCCAGCAGCTGGGGACAGGGGACTGGAAACACCATATATTTT
CDR3 protein: CASSWGQGTGNTIYF

V gene: TRBV6-1
clone size: NA
D gene: NA
CDR3 length: 14
J gene: TRBJ1-1
CDR3 DNA: TGTGCCAGCAGAGTATACGGGAGACACACTGAAGCTTTCTTT
CDR3 protein: CASRVYGRHTEAFF